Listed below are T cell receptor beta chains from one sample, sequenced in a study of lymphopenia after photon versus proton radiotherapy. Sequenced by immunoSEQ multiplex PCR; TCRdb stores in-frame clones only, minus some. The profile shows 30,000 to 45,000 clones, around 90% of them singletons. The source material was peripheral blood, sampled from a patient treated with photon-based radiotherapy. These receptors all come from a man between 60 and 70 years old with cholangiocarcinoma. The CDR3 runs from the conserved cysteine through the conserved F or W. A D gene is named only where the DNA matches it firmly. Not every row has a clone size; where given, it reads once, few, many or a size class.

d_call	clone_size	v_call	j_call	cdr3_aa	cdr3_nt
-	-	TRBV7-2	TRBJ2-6	CASSFNSGANVLTF	TGTGCCAGCAGCTTTAACTCTGGGGCCAACGTCCTGACTTTC
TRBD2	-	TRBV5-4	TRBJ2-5	CASSPRLAVMEETQYF	TGTGCCAGCAGCCCGAGACTAGCGGTGATGGAAGAGACCCAGTACTTC
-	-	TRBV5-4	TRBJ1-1	CASSLGPLGTEAFF	TGTGCCAGCAGCTTGGGGCCTTTGGGCACTGAAGCTTTCTTT
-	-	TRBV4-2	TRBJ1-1	CASSQAPGWNTEAFF	TGTGCCAGCAGCCAAGCCCCAGGGTGGAACACTGAAGCTTTCTTT
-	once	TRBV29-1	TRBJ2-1	CSVGAGNEQFF	TGCAGCGTTGGGGCGGGGAATGAGCAGTTCTTC
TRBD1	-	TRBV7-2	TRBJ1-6	CASSSFRTGHYNSPLHF	TGTGCCAGCAGCTCCTTCAGGACAGGCCATTATAATTCACCCCTCCACTTT
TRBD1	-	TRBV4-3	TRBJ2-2	CASSQGTGYGGELFF	TGCGCCAGCAGCCAAGGGACAGGGTATGGCGGGGAGCTGTTTTTT
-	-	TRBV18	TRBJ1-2	CASSTDTNYGYTF	TGTGCCAGCTCGACGGACACTAACTATGGCTACACCTTC
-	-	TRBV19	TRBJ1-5	CASSMGPGFSNQPQHF	TGTGCCAGTAGTATGGGTCCAGGTTTTAGCAATCAGCCCCAGCATTTT
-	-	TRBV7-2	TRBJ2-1	CASSYLDGFSNEQFF	TGTGCCAGCAGCTATCTTGACGGATTTTCCAATGAGCAGTTCTTC
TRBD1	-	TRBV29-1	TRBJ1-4	CSPTGRGEKLFF	TGCAGCCCGACAGGGAGGGGTGAAAAACTGTTTTTT
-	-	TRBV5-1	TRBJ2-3	CASSLEGTDTQYF	TGCGCCAGCAGCTTGGAGGGTACAGATACGCAGTATTTT
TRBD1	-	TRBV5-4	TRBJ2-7	CASSLSPGTGTYEQYF	TGTGCCAGCAGCTTGTCTCCCGGGACAGGGACCTACGAGCAGTACTTC
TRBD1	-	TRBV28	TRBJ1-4	CASVLTGGLGNEKLFF	TGTGCCAGCGTCTTGACAGGGGGCCTTGGTAATGAAAAACTGTTTTTT
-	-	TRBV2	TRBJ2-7	CASSESPVEQYF	TGTGCCAGCAGTGAGTCCCCGGTTGAGCAGTACTTC
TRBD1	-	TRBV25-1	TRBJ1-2	CASSAGGGYTF	TGTGCCAGCAGTGCAGGGGGGGGCTACACCTTC
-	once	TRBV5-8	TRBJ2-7	CAGLSSYEQYF	TGTGCCGGGCTAAGCTCCTACGAGCAGTACTTC
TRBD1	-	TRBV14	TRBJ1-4	CASSFNPGQGNEKLFF	TGTGCCAGCAGCTTTAACCCGGGACAGGGCAATGAAAAACTGTTTTTT
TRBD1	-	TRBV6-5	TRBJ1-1	CASSYGGRQGATEAFF	TGTGCCAGCAGTTACGGGGGCCGACAGGGGGCGACTGAAGCTTTCTTT
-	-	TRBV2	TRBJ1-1	CASTQEDRNTEAFF	TGTGCCAGTACGCAGGAGGATCGGAACACTGAAGCTTTCTTT
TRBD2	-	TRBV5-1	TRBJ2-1	CASSPRTSGRSPGEQFF	TGCGCCAGCAGCCCAAGGACTAGCGGGAGGTCCCCTGGTGAGCAGTTCTTC
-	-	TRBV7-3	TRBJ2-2	CASSLGPGSGELFF	TGTGCCAGCAGCCTCGGGCCGGGATCCGGGGAGCTGTTTTTT
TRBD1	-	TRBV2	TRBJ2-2	CASRRQGMDTGELFF	TGTGCCAGCAGAAGACAGGGAATGGACACCGGGGAGCTGTTTTTT
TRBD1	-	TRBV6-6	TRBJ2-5	CASSQRDRGPGETQYF	TGTGCCAGCAGTCAGAGGGACAGGGGGCCGGGAGAGACCCAGTACTTC